This T cell receptor beta chain was profiled in a study of PD-L1 blockade in urothelial cancer. Study-wide context: Patients began atezolizumab, 1,200 mg intravenously every 3 weeks, around 2014.

The patients' disease, urothelial carcinoma, was locally advanced or metastatic. Germline V gene sequence: CDR1 MNHEY, CDR2 SMNVEV (reference sequence). Trimming took off 6 bases at V and 3 bases at J, with 9 bases between the two ends. This CDR3 is built from 13 residues. Synthetic spike-ins, TCR analog templates, were added into each PCR. TCRdb's copy holds only in-frame clones and misses some; the assay was immunoSEQ multiplex PCR. The repertoire holds 40,000 to 55,000 clones, with approximately 80% as singletons. The sequence came from a man aged 35 to 55 with urothelial cancer. The rearrangement links TRBV27 to TRBJ2-4; TRBD2 might be the D (5 bases). The sequencing here drew on PBMCs, taken around atezolizumab (anti-PD-L1) treatment. The CDR3 bases are TGTGCCAGCAGGGCAGGAGGCAAAAACATTCAGTACTTC. Its protein product is CASRAGGKNIQYF.